These 10 T cell receptor beta chains were sequenced from one sample in a study of cytomegalovirus exposure and HLA in healthy donors. The study ran its PCR with 60 Vbeta and 13 Jbeta primers. Assay: immunoSEQ multiplex PCR; the TCRdb copy retains only in-frame clones and omits some. The sample consists of 120,000 to 150,000 clones, 76% of them appearing once. Sequenced: PBMCs. All receptors come from a woman aged 40 to 50 in good health and CMV-seronegative.

The chain links TRBV30 to TRBJ2-5; 7 positions match TRBD1. This CDR3 is 14 amino acids long. Germline V gene data show CDR1 as GTSNPN and CDR2 as SVGIG (reference sequence). The ends lost 8 bases at V and 2 bases at J; junction bases unmatched: 11. DNA of the CDR3: TGTGCCCGCGGAGGACAGGAGGAGCAAGAGACCCAGTACTTC. It yields the protein CARGGQEEQETQYF.

The rearrangement uses TRBV15 and TRBJ2-2; 9 positions agree with TRBD2. The germline CDR1 and CDR2 sequences are LNHNV and YYDKDF (reference sequence). The V and J ends lost 3 bases and 6 bases, in that order; junction bases with no gene match: 17. The length of the CDR3 is 19 residues. CDR3 nucleotide sequence: TGTGCCACCAGCAGCCCCCTCGCGGCGGGGGGGCCGATACCCGGGGAGCTGTTTTTT. Protein product: CATSSPLAAGGPIPGELFF.

The rearrangement uses TRBV5-4 and TRBJ2-2, with 11 bases that match TRBD2. CDR1 and CDR2 from the germline V gene are SGHNT and YYREEE (reference sequence). The CDR3 extends over 16 amino acids. V lost 2 bases, J lost 4 bases, and 4 bases stayed unmatched. In DNA form, the CDR3 reads TGTGCCAGCAGCTTCTTAGCGGGAGGGGGCACCGGGGAGCTGTTTTTT. Translating gives CASSFLAGGGTGELFF.

This clone came up once. The chain combines TRBV18 with TRBJ2-7; TRBD2 is a possible D gene (5 bases). This CDR3 region has 12 residues. Germline assignment: CDR1 KGHSH and CDR2 LQKENI. With 1 base removed from V and 6 bases from J, the gap between germline ends came to 7 bases. The CDR3 DNA is TGTGCCAGCTCACCACGGGCGGGCGAGCAGTACTTC. Protein product: CASSPRAGEQYF.

This clone was counted only a few times. This chain connects TRBV2 to TRBJ2-5; D remains unclear. Per the germline V gene, CDR1 is SNHLY and CDR2 is FYNNEI. CDR3 length: 14 amino acids. Trimming stripped 0 bases from V and 1 base from J, with 6 bases between. The CDR3 loop reads CASSEAGRQETQYF. The CDR3 nucleotides are TGTGCCAGCAGTGAAGCTGGGCGCCAAGAGACCCAGTACTTC.

V gene TRBV28 combines with J gene TRBJ2-7, with a weak D call TRBD1 (6 bases). Trimming took off 7 bases at V and 0 bases at J, with 16 bases between the two ends. The CDR3 is 15 amino acids. Germline V gene lookup returns CDR1 MDHEN and CDR2 SYDVKM. In DNA, the CDR3 is TGTGCCAGCACCCCTGGGGGCCAGAGCTCCTACGAGCAGTACTTC. It yields the protein CASTPGGQSSYEQYF. The complete variable domain, with remaining parts taken from reference TRBV28 and TRBJ2-7, reads DVKVTQSSRYLVKRTGEKVFLECVQDMDHENMFWYRQDPGLGLRLIYFSYDVKMKEKGDIPEGYSVSREKKERFSLILESASTNQTSMYLCASTPGGQSSYEQYFGPGTRLTVT.

The chain recombines TRBV5-4 with TRBJ1-1, with 9 bases aligning to TRBD1. The CDR3 is 14 residues long. The V gene's germline CDR1 is SGHNT and CDR2 YYREEE (reference sequence). Germline trimming cut 4 bases from V and 6 bases from J; bases unmatched to any gene: 7. The CDR3 spells CASSTRTGAPEAFF. CDR3 DNA sequence: TGTGCCAGCAGCACGAGGACAGGGGCGCCTGAAGCTTTCTTT. Using reference TRBV5-4 and TRBJ1-1 for the parts outside the CDR3, the full variable domain is ETGVTQSPTHLIKTRGQQVTLRCSSQSGHNTVSWYQQALGQGPQFIFQYYREEENGRGNFPPRFSGLQFPNYSSELNVNALELDDSALYLCASSTRTGAPEAFFGQGTRLTVV.

The chain combines TRBV5-4 with TRBJ2-7; D is unclear. Germline V gives CDR1 SGHNT, CDR2 YYREEE (reference sequence). The CDR3 sequence is 12 residues long. V was trimmed by 2 bases and J by 3 bases, leaving 6 bases between them. The CDR3 DNA is TGTGCCAGCAGCTTTCAGAACTACGAGCAGTACTTC. Residues: CASSFQNYEQYF.

The V call is TRBV9, the J call TRBJ2-2; 10 nucleotides match TRBD2. The germline V gene encodes CDR1 SGDLS and CDR2 YYNGEE. The CDR3 has 15 amino acids. The V segment lost 0 bases and the J segment 7 bases; nucleotides outside the gene matches: 3. The CDR3 DNA sequence: TGTGCCAGCAGCGTAGCTAGCGGGGGCGGCGGGGAGCTGTTTTTT. Translation: CASSVASGGGGELFF.

The V gene is TRBV27, the J gene TRBJ1-5; the D gene is possibly TRBD1 (5 bases). V lost 4 bases, J lost 3 bases, and 19 bases lay in between. Looked up from germline, CDR1 is MNHEY and CDR2 is SMNVEV (reference sequence). The CDR3 extends over 17 amino acids. CDR3 loop: CASSSHVGRVNNQPQHF. The CDR3, as DNA: TGTGCCAGCAGTTCACATGTTGGCAGGGTGAACAATCAGCCCCAGCATTTT.